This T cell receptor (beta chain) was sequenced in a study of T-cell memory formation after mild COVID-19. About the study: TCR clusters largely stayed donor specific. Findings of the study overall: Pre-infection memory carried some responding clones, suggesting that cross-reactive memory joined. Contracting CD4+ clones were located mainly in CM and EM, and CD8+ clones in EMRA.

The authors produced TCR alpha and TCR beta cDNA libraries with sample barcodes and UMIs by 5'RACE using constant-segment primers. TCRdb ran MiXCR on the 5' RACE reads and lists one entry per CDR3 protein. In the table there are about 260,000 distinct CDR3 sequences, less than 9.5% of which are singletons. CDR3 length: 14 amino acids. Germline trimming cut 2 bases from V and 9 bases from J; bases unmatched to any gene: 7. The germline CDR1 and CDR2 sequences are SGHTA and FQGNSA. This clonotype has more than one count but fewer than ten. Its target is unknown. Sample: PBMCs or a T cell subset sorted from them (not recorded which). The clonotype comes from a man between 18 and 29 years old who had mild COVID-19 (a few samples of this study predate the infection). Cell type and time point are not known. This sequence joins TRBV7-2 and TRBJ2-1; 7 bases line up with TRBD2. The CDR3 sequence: CASSLLAVGGEQFF. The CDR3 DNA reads TGTGCCAGCAGCTTACTAGCGGTTGGGGGTGAGCAGTTCTTC.